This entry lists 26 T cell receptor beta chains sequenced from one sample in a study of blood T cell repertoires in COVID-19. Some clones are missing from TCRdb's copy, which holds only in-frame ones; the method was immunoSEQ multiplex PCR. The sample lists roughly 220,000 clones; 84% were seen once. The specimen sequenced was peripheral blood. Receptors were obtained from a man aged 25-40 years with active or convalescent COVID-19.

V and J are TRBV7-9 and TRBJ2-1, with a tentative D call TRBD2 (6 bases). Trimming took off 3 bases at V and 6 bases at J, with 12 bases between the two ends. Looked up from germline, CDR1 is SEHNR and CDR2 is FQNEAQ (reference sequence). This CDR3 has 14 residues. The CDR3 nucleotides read TGTGCCAGCAGCTTCGGACTACCCTCCAATGAGCAGTTCTTC. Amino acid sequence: CASSFGLPSNEQFF. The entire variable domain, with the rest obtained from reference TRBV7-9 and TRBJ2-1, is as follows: DTGVSQNPRHKITKRGQNVTFRCDPISEHNRLYWYRQTLGQGPEFLTYFQNEAQLEKSRLLSDRFSAERPKGSFSTLEIQRTEQGDSAMYLCASSFGLPSNEQFFGPGTRLTVL.

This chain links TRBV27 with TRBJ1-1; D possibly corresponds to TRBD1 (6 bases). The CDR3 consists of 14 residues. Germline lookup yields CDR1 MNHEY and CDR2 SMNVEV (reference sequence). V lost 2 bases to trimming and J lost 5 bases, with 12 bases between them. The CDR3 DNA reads TGTGCCAGCAGTTTACAGGGGCCGGGTACTGAAGCTTTCTTT. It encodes CASSLQGPGTEAFF.

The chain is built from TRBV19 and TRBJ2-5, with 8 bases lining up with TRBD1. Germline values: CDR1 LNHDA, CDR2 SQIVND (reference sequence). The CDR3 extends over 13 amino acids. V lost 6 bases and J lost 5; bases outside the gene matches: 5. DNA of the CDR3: TGTGCCAGTAGCAGGGACAGGTGGGAGACCCAGTACTTC. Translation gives CASSRDRWETQYF.

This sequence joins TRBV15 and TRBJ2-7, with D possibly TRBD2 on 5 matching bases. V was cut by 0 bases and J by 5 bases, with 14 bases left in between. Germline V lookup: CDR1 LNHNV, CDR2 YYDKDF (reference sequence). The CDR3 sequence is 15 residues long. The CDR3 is CATSRDTGDGNEQYF. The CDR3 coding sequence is TGTGCCACCAGCAGAGATACCGGGGATGGAAACGAGCAGTACTTC.

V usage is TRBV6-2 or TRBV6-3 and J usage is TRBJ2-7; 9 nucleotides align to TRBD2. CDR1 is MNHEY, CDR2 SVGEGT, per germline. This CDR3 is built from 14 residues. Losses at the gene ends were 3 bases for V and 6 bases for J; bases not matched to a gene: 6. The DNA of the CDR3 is TGTGCCAGCAGTTATAGCGGGAGACAAGGCGAGCAGTACTTC. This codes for CASSYSGRQGEQYF.

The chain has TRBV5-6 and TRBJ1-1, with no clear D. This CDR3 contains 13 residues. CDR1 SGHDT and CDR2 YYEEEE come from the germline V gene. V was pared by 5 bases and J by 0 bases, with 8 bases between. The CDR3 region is CASRRTMNTEAFF. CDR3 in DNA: TGTGCCAGCAGACGTACTATGAACACTGAAGCTTTCTTT. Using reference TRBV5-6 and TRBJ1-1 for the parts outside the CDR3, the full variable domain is DAGVTQSPTHLIKTRGQQVTLRCSPKSGHDTVSWYQQALGQGPQFIFQYYEEEERQRGNFPDRFSGHQFPNYSSELNVNALLLGDSALYLCASRRTMNTEAFFGQGTRLTVV.

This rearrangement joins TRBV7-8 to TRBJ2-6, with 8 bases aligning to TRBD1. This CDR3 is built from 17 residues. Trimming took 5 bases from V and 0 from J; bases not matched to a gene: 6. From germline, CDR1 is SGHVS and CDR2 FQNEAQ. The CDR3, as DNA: TGTGCCAGCAGCAGGACAGGGCCGCTCTCTGGGGCCAACGTCCTGACTTTC. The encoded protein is CASSRTGPLSGANVLTF.

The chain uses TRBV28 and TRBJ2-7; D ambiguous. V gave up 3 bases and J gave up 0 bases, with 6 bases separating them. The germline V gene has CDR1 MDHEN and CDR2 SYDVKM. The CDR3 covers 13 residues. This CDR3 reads CASSLAPSYEQYF. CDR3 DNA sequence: TGTGCCAGCAGTTTGGCCCCCTCCTACGAGCAGTACTTC.

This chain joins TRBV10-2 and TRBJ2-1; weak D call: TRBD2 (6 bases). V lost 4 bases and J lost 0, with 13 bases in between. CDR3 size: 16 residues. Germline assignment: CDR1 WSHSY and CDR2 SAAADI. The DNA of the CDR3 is TGCGCCAGCAGTGTATCGGCGGGGAGCTCCTACAATGAGCAGTTCTTC. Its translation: CASSVSAGSSYNEQFF.

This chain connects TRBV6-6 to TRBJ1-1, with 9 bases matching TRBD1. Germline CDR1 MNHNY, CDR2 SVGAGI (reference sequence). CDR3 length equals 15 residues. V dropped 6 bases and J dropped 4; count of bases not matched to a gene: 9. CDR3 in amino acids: CASRVDRGIGTEAFF. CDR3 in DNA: TGTGCCAGCAGGGTGGACAGGGGAATCGGCACTGAAGCTTTCTTT.

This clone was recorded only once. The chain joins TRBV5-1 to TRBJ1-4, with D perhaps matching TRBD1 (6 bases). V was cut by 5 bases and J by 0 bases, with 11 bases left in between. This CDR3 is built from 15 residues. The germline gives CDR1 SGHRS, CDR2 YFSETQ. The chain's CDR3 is CASSSDSPTNEKLFF. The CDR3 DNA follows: TGCGCCAGCAGTTCGGACAGCCCAACTAATGAAAAACTGTTTTTT.

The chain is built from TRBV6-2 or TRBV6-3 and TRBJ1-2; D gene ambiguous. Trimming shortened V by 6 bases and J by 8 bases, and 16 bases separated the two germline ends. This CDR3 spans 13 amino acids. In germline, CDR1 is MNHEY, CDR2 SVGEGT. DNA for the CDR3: TGTGCCAGCAGCGACGGACTGTTCGAGGGCTACACCTTC. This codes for CASSDGLFEGYTF.

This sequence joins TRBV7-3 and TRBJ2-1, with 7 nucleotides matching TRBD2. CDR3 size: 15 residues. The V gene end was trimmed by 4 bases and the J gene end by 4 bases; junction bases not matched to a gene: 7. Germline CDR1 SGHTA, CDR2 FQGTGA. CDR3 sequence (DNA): TGTGCCAGCAGCTCAGGACTAGTTTTATACAATGAGCAGTTCTTC. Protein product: CASSSGLVLYNEQFF.

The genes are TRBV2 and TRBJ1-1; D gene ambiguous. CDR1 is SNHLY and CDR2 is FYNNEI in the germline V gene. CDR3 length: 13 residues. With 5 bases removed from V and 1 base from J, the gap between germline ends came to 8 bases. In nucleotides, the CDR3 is TGTGCCAGCAGTTCGTCCGGGAACACTGAAGCTTTCTTT. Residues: CASSSSGNTEAFF.

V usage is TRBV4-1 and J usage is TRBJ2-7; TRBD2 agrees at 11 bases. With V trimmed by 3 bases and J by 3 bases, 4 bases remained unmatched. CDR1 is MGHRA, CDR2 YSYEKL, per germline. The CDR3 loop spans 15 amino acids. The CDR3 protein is CASSQPGLADYEQYF. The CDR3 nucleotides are TGCGCCAGCAGCCAGCCGGGACTAGCGGACTACGAGCAGTACTTC.

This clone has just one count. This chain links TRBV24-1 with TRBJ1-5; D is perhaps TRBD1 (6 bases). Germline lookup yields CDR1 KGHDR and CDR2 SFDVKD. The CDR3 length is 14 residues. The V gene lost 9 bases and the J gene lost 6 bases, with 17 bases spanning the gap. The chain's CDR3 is CATGTNRASQPQHF. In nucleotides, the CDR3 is TGTGCCACCGGAACTAACAGGGCCAGTCAGCCCCAGCATTTT.

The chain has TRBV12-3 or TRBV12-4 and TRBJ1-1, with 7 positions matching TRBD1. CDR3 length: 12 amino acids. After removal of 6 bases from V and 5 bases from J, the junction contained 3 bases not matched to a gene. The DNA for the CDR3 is TGTGCCAGCAGGACAGGGCGGACTGAAGCTTTCTTT. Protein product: CASRTGRTEAFF.

CDR3 DNA sequence: TGTGCCAGCAGTCCCTTCGGGGGACAGGGGAACACTGAAGCTTTCTTT. It specifies CASSPFGGQGNTEAFF. The chain has TRBV28 and TRBJ1-1; 9 nucleotides line up with TRBD1. Looked up from germline, CDR1 is MDHEN and CDR2 is SYDVKM. The CDR3 covers 16 residues. The junction had 8 bases not matched to a gene; V was cut back by 5 bases and J by 1 base.

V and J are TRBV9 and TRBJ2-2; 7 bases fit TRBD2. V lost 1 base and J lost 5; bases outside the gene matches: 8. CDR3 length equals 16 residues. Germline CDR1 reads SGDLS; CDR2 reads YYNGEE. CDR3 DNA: TGTGCCAGCAGCGTATCTGGCGGGGGATGGACCGGGGAGCTGTTTTTT. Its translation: CASSVSGGGWTGELFF.

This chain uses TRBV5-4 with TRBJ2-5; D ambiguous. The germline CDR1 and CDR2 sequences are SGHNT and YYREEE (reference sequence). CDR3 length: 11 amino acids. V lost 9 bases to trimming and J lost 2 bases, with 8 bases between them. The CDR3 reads CATAQQETQYF. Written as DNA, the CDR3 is TGTGCCACCGCCCAGCAAGAGACCCAGTACTTC.

Here the CDR3 DNA reads TGTGCCAGCAGCTTAGATACAGGGGTTTCTGGAAACACCATATATTTT. It is translated as CASSLDTGVSGNTIYF. This chain links TRBV7-9 with TRBJ1-3; 7 nucleotides line up with TRBD1. The CDR3 runs to 16 residues. Trimming cost V 1 base and J 1 base; bases outside gene matches: 4. The germline CDR1 and CDR2 sequences are SEHNR and FQNEAQ (reference sequence).

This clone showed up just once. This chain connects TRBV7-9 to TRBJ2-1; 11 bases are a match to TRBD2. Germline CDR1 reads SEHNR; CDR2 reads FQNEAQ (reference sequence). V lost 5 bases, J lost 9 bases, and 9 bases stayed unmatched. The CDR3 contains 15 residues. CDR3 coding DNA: TGTGCCAGCAGCCTTCCGACTAGCGGGGTTAGTGAGCAGTTCTTC. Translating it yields CASSLPTSGVSEQFF.

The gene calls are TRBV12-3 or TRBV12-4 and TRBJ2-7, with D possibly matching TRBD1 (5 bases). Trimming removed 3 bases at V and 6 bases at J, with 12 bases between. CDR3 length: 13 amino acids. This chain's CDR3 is CASSLSTGSEQYF. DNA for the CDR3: TGTGCCAGCAGTTTGTCAACAGGAAGCGAGCAGTACTTC.

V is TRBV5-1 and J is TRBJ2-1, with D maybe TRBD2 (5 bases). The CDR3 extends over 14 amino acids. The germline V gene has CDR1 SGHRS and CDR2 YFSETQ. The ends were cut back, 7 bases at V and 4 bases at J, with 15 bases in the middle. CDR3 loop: CASGSEQIYNEQFF. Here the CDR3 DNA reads TGCGCCAGCGGGAGCGAACAAATTTACAATGAGCAGTTCTTC.

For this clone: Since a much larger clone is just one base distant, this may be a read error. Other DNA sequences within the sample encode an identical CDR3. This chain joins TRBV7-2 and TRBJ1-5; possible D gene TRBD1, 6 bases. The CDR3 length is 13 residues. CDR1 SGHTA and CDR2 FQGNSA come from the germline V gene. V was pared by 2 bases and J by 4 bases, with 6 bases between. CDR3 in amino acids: CASSLQGNQPQHF. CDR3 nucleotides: TGTGCCAGCAGCTTACAGGGGAATCAGCCCCAGCATTTT.

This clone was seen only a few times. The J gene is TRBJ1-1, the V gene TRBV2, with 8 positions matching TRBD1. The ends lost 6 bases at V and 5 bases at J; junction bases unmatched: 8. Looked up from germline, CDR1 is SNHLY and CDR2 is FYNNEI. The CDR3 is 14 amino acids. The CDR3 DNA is TGTGCCAGCAGCAGCAGACAGGGGTGGACTGAAGCTTTCTTT. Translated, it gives CASSSRQGWTEAFF.